This TCR beta chain comes out of a study of PD-L1 blockade in urothelial cancer. About the study: T cell content in blood samples showed a median of approximately 150,000.

TCRdb keeps only in-frame clones here, not all; method: immunoSEQ multiplex PCR. The profile shows about 28,000 clones, over 75% of them singletons. This clone has only a few counts. CDR1 MNHNY and CDR2 SVGAGI come from the germline V gene (reference sequence). The CDR3 is made up of 14 amino acids. J was trimmed by 9 bases and V by 6 bases; bases with no gene match: 9. Diagnoses among patients were locally advanced or metastatic urothelial carcinoma. The chain is built from TRBV6-6 and TRBJ2-1; 9 bases fit TRBD2. Specimen: PBMCs, collected around atezolizumab (anti-PD-L1) treatment. The receptor comes from a man aged 50-59 years with urothelial cancer. In DNA, the CDR3 is TGTGCCAGCAGCAATATAGCGGGAGTGAGTGAGCAGTTCTTC. As protein: CASSNIAGVSEQFF.